These T cell receptor beta chains were read from a single sample in a study of cytomegalovirus exposure and HLA in healthy donors. TCRdb's table, derived via immunoSEQ multiplex PCR, lists solely in-frame clones and lacks some. The table has under 200,000 clones, about 77% seen once. The sample consisted of PBMCs. The receptors originated from a man between 60 and 70 years old in good health and CMV-seronegative. Each CDR3 is given with its conserved first and last residue. Where a row states a size, it is once, few, many or the class of an expanded clone; other rows omit it.

J | size | V | CDR3
TRBJ2-3 | . | TRBV27 | CASSSLLARLAGGADTQYF
TRBJ1-2 | . | TRBV30 | CAWSAGQANGYPF
TRBJ2-1 | . | TRBV7-2 | CASSLADEQFF
TRBJ1-2 | . | TRBV9 | CASTRRGLGGYTF
TRBJ2-1 | . | TRBV25-1 | CASSEVLAGYNEQFF
TRBJ2-7 | . | TRBV28 | CASNGLSSEQYF
TRBJ2-1 | once | TRBV5-1 | CASSFTGEGRSEQFF
TRBJ1-2 | . | TRBV18 | CASSPGSGGDGYTF
TRBJ2-7 | few | TRBV27 | CASSLTGISSYEQYF
TRBJ2-2 | few | TRBV6-6 | CASSWRHTGELFF
TRBJ1-1 | . | TRBV2 | CASSVLSGGTEAFF
TRBJ1-6 | . | TRBV6-1 | CASTQGSSPLHF
TRBJ2-2 | . | TRBV7-9 | CASSRLNSPNTGELFF
TRBJ2-6 | . | TRBV18 | CASSPREDGANVLTF
TRBJ1-1 | . | TRBV5-1 | CASRLDRGGTEAFF
TRBJ1-5 | . | TRBV27 | CASRKQGASGNQPQHF
TRBJ2-7 | . | TRBV4-2 | CASSQDWTVAYEQYF
TRBJ2-5 | . | TRBV5-1 | CASSLQGVLETQYF
TRBJ2-5 | . | TRBV29-1 | CSVEEGAGARAQYF
TRBJ1-1 | . | TRBV5-4 | CASSLWGRDTEAFF